This TCR beta chain is drawn from a study of naive CD8 T cells in extremely preterm neonates. Whole-study findings and limits: Preterm CDR3s were shorter than older groups', with fewer N additions and less trimming. CDR3 nucleotide sharing was 2.5% to 3% in preterm, about 0.37% term, 0.03% children, 0.008% to 0.01% adults.

Regarding this clone: Antigen: not known.

This CDR3 is 20 amino acids long. Trimming removed 4 bases from V and 2 bases from J; junction bases left unmatched: 20. Germline V gene lookup returns CDR1 SGDLS and CDR2 YYNGEE. Clones were sequenced by immunoSEQ multiplex PCR, and TCRdb holds only the in-frame ones, with some missing. The repertoire holds several thousand clones, about 97% seen once, with under 0.75% in the top ten. This TCR derives from a human donor in good health. Source material: naive CD8+ T cells from blood. This sequence joins TRBV9 and TRBJ2-1; 8 nucleotides line up with TRBD1. The CDR3 DNA reads as TGTGCCAGCAGCTATCCGCTTCACTATCGGGCAGGGGGCGCCTACAATGAGCAGTTCTTC. Translated, it gives CASSYPLHYRAGGAYNEQFF.